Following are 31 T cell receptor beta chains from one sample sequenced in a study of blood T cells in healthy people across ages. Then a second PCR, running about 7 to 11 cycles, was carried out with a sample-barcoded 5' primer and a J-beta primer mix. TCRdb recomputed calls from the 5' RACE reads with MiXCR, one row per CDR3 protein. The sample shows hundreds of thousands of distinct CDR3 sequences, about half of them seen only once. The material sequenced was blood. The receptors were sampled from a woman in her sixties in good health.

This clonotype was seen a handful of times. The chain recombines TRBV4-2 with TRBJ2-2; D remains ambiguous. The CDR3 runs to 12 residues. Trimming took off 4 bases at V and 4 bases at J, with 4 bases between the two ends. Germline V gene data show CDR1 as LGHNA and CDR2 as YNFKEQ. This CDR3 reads CASSPVTGELFF. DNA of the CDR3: TGTGCCAGCAGCCCAGTCACCGGGGAGCTGTTTTTT.

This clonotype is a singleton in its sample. The CDR3 coding sequence is TGCGCCAGCAGCTTGGCGGCGGGAACAACTACAGATACGCAGTATTTT. As protein: CASSLAAGTTTDTQYF. The rearrangement joins TRBV5-1 to TRBJ2-3; possibly TRBD2 for D (6 bases). The CDR3 is 16 amino acids. V lost 0 bases and J 3 bases, leaving 14 bases between the germline ends. Germline CDR1 reads SGHRS; CDR2 reads YFSETQ.

DNA of the CDR3: TGTGCCAGCAGTGAACGGGGGCCCTCCTACGAGCAGTACTTC. Amino acid sequence: CASSERGPSYEQYF. The gene calls are TRBV6-1 and TRBJ2-4; D could derive from TRBD1 or TRBD2 (6 bases each). The J call is doubtful: the DNA matches TRBJ2-7 better. Germline CDR1 and CDR2: MNHNS and SASEGT. The CDR3 spans 14 residues.

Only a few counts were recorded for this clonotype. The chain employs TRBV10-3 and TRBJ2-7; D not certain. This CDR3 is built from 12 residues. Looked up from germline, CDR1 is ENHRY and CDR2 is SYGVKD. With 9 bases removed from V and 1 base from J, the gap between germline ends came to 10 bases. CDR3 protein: CAIQGQSYEQYF. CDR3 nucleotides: TGTGCCATTCAAGGGCAGTCCTACGAGCAGTACTTC.

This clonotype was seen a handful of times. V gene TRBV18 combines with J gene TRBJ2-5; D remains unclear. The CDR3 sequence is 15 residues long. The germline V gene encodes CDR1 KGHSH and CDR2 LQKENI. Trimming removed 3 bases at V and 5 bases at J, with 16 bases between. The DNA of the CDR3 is TGTGCCAGCTCACCGAGGAGAGGATATCGGGAGACCCAGTACTTC. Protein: CASSPRRGYRETQYF.

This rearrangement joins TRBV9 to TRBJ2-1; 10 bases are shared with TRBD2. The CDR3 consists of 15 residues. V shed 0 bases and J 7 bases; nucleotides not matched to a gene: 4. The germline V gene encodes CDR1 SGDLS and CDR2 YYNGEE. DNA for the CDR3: TGTGCCAGCAGCGTAGGCCTAGCGGGAGCGAATGAGCAGTTCTTC. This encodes CASSVGLAGANEQFF.

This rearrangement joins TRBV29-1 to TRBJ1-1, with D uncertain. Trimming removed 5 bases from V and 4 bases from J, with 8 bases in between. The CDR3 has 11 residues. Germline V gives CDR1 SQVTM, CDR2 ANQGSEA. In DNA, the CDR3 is TGCAGCGTTTCCTTCTTCACTGAAGCTTTCTTT. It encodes CSVSFFTEAFF.

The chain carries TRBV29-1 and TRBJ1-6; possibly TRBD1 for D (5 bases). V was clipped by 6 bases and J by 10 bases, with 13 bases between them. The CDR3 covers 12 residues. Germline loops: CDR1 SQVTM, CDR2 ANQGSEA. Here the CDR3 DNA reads TGCAGCGTACTTTACGGGGACTCACCCCTCCACTTT. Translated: CSVLYGDSPLHF.

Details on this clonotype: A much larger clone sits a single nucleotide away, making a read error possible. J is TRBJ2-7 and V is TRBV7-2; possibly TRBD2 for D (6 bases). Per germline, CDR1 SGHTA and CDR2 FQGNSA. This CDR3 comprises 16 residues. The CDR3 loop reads CARSLGRWGGAYEQYF. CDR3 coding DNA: TGTGCCAGAAGCTTAGGCCGATGGGGAGGAGCCTACGAGCAGTACTTC.

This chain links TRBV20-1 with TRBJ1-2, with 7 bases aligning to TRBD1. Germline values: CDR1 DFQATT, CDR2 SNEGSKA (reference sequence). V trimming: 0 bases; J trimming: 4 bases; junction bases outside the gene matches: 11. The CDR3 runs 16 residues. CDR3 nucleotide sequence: TGCAGTGCTAGAGACAACAGGGGAGAAAAGGGCTATGGCTACACCTTC. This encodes CSARDNRGEKGYGYTF.

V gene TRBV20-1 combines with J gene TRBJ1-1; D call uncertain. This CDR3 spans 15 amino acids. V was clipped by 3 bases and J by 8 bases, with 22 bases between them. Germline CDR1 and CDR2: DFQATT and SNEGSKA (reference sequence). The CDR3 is CSARTLRQADQEAFF. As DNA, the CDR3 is TGCAGTGCTAGGACGCTTCGCCAGGCTGACCAAGAAGCTTTCTTT.

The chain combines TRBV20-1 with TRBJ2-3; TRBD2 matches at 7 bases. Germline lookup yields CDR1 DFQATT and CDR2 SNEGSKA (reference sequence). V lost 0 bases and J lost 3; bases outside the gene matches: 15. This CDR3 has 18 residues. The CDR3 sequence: CSARDVLRWREPTDTQYF. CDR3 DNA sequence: TGCAGTGCTAGAGATGTCCTCCGTTGGCGGGAGCCAACAGATACGCAGTATTTT.

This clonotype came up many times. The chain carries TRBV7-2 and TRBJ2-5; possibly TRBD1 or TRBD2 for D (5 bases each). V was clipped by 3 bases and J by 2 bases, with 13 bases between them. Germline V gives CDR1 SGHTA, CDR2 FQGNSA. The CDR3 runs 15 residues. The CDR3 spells CASSLGTRAQETQYF. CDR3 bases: TGTGCCAGCAGCTTGGGGACCCGGGCTCAAGAGACCCAGTACTTC.

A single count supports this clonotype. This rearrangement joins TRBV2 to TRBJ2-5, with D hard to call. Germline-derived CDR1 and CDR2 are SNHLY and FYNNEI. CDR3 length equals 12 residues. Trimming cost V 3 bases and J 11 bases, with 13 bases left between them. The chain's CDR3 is CASSEDLNEQYF. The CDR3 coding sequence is TGTGCCAGCAGTGAGGATTTAAATGAGCAGTACTTC.

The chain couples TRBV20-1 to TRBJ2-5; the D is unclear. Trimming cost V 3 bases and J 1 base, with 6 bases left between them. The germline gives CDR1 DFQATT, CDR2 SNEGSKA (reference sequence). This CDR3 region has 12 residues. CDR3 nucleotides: TGCAGTGCTAGCCCCTTCCAAGAGACCCAGTACTTC. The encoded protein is CSASPFQETQYF.

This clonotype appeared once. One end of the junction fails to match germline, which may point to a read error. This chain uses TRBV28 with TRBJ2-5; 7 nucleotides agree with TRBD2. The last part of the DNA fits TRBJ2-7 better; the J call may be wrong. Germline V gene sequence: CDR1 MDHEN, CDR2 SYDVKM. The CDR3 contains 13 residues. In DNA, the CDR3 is TGTGTCAGCAGCCGCCGGGACTATGGCGAGCAGTACTTC. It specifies CVSSRRDYGEQYF.

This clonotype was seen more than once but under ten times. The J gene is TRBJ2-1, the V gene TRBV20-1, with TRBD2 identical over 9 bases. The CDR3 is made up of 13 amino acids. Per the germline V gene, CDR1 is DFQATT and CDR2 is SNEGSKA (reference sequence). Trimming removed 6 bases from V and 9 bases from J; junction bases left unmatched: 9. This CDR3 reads CSADSGRAGEQFF. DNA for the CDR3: TGCAGTGCCGATAGCGGGAGAGCGGGTGAGCAGTTCTTC.

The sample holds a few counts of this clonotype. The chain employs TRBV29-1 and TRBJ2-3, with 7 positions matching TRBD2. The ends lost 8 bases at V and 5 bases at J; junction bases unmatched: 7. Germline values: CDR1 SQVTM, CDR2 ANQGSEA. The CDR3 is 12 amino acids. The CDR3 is CSSGGGEDTQYF. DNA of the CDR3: TGCAGCTCCGGTGGGGGGGAAGATACGCAGTATTTT.

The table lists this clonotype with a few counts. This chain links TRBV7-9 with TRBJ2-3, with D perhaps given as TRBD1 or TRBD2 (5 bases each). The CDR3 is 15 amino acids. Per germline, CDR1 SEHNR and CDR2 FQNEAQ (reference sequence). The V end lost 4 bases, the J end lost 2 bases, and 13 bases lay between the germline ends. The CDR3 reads CASSSLGDLTDTQYF. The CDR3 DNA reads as TGTGCCAGCAGCTCCCTGGGGGATCTCACAGATACGCAGTATTTT.

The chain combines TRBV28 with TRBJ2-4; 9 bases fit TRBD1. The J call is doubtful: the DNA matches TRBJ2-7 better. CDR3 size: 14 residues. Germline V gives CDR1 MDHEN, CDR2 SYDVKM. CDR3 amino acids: CASSGGQGNGEQYF. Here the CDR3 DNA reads TGTGCCAGCAGTGGGGGACAGGGAAACGGCGAGCAGTACTTC.

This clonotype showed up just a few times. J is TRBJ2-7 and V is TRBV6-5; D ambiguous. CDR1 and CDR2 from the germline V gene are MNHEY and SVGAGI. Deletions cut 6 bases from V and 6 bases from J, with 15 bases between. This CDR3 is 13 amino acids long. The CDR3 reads CASSPLSLAEQYF. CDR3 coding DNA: TGTGCCAGCAGCCCACTAAGTCTCGCCGAGCAGTACTTC.

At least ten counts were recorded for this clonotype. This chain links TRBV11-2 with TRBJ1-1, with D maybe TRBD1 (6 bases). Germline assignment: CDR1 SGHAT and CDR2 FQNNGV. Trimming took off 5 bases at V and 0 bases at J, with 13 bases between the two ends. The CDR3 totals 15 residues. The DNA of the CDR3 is TGTGCCAGCAGCCCCCTCACAGGGTTGAACACTGAAGCTTTCTTT. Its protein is CASSPLTGLNTEAFF.

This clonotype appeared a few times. Here the CDR3 DNA reads TGTGCCAGCAACAATCTAGCATGGAATGAGCAGTTCTTC. It translates to CASNNLAWNEQFF. The chain combines TRBV6-6 with TRBJ2-1, with D maybe TRBD2 (5 bases). Germline V gene sequence: CDR1 MNHNY, CDR2 SVGAGI (reference sequence). The CDR3 consists of 13 residues. The V end lost 7 bases, the J end lost 7 bases, and 14 bases lay between the germline ends.

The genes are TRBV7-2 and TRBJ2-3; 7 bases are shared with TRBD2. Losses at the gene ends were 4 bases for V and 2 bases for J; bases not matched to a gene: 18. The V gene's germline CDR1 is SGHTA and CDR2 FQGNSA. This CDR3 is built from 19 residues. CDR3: CASSSRGLVQSFDTDTQYF. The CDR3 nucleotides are TGTGCCAGCAGCTCTCGAGGACTAGTTCAGAGTTTCGACACAGATACGCAGTATTTT.

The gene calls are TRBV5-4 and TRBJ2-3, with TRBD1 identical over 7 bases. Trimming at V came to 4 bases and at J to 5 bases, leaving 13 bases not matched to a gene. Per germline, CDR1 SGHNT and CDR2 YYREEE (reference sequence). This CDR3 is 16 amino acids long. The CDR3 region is CASSVPGQSRKDTQYF. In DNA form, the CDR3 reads TGTGCCAGCAGCGTCCCGGGACAGAGCCGTAAAGATACGCAGTATTTT.

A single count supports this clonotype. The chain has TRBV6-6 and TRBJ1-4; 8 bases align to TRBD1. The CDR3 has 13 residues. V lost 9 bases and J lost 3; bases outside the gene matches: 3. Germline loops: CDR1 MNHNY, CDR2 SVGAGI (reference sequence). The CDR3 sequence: CASQGQANEKLFF. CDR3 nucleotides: TGTGCCAGTCAGGGACAGGCTAATGAAAAACTGTTTTTT.

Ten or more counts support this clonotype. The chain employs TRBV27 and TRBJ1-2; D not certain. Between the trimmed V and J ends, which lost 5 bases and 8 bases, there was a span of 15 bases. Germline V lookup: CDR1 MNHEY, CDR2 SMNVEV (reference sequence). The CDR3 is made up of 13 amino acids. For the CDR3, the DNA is TGTGCCAGCAGTGTCGGCGGGGTGGGAGGCTACACCTTC. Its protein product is CASSVGGVGGYTF.

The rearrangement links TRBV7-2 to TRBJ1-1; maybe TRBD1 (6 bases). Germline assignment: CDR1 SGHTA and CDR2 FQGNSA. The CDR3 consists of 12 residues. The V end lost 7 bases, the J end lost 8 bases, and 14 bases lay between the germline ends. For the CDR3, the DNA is TGTGCCAGCACCCCGGACAGCCGGGAAGCTTTCTTT. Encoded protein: CASTPDSREAFF. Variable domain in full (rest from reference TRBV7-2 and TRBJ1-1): GAGVSQSPSNKVTEKGKDVELRCDPISGHTALYWYRQSLGQGLEFLIYFQGNSAPDKSGLPSDRFSAERTGGSVSTLTIQRTQQEDSAVYLCASTPDSREAFFGQGTRLTVV.

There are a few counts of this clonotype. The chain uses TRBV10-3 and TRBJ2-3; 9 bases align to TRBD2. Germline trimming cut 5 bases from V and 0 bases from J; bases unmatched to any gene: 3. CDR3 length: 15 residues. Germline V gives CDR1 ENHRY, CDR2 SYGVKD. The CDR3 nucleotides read TGTGCCATCAGTCGGGCGGGAGGGAGCACAGATACGCAGTATTTT. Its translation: CAISRAGGSTDTQYF.

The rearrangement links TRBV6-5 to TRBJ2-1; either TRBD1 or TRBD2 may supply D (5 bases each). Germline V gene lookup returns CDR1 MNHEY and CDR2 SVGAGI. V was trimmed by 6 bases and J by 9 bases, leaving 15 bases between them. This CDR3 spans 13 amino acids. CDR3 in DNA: TGTGCCAGCAGAATAGTGGGACGGGGTGAGCAGTTCTTC. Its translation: CASRIVGRGEQFF.

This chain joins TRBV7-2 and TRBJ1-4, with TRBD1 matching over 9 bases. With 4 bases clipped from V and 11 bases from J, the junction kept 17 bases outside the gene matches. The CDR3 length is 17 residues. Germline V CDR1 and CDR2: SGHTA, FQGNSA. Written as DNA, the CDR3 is TGTGCCAGCAGCTCTAGTTCCCTGACAGGGGGGTCGGGGAAACTGTTTTTT. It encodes CASSSSSLTGGSGKLFF.